This T cell receptor beta chain was observed in a study of blood T cell repertoires in COVID-19. About the study: Acute and convalescent COVID-19 samples came from the United States, Italy and Spain. In each case, the material was cDNA or gDNA derived from T cells, B-cell-depleted T cells, or PBMCs.

Authors' data handling: Using reference gene primer amplification, nucleated cell counts were estimated. The protocol was immunoSEQ multiplex PCR, while the TCRdb copy is restricted to in-frame clones and leaves out a portion. V, J and clone size are taken as reported in that table, and D and trimming were inferred from the DNA itself. The data contain about 15,000 clones, roughly three quarters of them singletons. The receptor comes from a man between 70 and 80 years old with active or convalescent COVID-19. Material for sequencing was peripheral blood.

CDR3 sequence reads: CASSVVSGRTDTQYF. In nucleotides, the CDR3 is TGTGCCAGCAGCGTAGTTAGCGGGAGAACAGATACGCAGTATTTT. The chain carries TRBV9 and TRBJ2-3, with 9 bases aligning to TRBD2. Losses at the gene ends were 0 bases for V and 3 bases for J; bases not matched to a gene: 2. Germline values: CDR1 SGDLS, CDR2 YYNGEE. The length of the CDR3 is 15 residues.